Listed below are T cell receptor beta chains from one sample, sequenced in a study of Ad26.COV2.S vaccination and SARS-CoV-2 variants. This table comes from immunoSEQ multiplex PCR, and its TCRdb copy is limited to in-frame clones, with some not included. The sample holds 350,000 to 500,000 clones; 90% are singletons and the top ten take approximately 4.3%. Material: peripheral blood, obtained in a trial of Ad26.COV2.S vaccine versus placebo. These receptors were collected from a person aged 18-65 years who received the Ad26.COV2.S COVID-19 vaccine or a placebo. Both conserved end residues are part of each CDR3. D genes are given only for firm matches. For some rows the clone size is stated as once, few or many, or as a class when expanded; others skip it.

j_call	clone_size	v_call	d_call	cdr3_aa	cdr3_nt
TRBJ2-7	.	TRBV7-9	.	CASSLGSYEQYF	TGTGCCAGCAGCTTAGGGAGCTACGAGCAGTACTTC
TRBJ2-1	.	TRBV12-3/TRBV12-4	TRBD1	CASDRSLHNEQFF	TGTGCCTCGGACAGGTCGCTCCACAATGAGCAGTTCTTC
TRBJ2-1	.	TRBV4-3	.	CASSQVLRDSNEQFF	TGCGCCAGCAGCCAAGTTTTACGGGACTCCAATGAGCAGTTCTTC
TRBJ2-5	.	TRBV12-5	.	CASLFAGEETQYF	TGTGCTAGTCTCTTCGCAGGGGAAGAGACCCAGTACTTC
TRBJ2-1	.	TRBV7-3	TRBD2	CASSSRTSGRYNEQFF	TGTGCCAGCAGCTCCAGGACTAGCGGGCGATACAATGAGCAGTTCTTC
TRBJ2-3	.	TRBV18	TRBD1	CASSQGADHTDTQYF	TGTGCCAGCTCACAGGGGGCGGACCACACAGATACGCAGTATTTT
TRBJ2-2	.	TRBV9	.	CASSVTPAGSATGELFF	TGTGCCAGCAGCGTCACCCCGGCGGGGAGCGCAACCGGGGAGCTGTTTTTT
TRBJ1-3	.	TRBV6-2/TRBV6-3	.	CASSPRTVPGNTIYF	TGTGCCAGCAGTCCGCGGACCGTCCCTGGAAACACCATATATTTT
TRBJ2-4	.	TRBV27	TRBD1	CASSPKGAGNIQYF	TGTGCCAGCAGCCCAAAGGGGGCGGGAAACATTCAGTACTTC
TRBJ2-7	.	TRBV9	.	CASSAGVPGYEQYF	TGTGCCAGCAGCGCAGGGGTCCCAGGCTACGAGCAGTACTTC
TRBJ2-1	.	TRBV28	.	CASSLVGYEQFF	TGTGCCAGCAGTTTAGTAGGATATGAGCAGTTCTTC
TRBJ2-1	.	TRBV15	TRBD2	CATSKHSSGNEQFF	TGTGCCACCTCTAAGCACTCTAGCGGCAATGAGCAGTTCTTC
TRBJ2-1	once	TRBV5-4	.	CASSPRLASYNEQFF	TGTGCCAGCAGCCCAAGGTTAGCGTCCTACAATGAGCAGTTCTTC
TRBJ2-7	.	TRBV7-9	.	CASSFGREVEQYF	TGTGCCAGCAGCTTTGGCAGGGAGGTCGAGCAGTACTTC
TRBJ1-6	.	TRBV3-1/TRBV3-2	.	CASSQESGGLHF	TGTGCCAGCAGCCAAGAAAGCGGAGGCCTCCACTTT
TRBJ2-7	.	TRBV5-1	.	CASSLGHYEQYF	TGCGCCAGCAGCTTGGGACACTACGAGCAGTACTTC
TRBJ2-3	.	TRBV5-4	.	CASSLGRYTDTQYF	TGTGCCAGCAGCTTGGGGCGGTACACAGATACGCAGTATTTT
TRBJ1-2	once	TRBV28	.	CASRGRSYYGYTF	TGTGCCAGCAGGGGCAGATCCTACTATGGCTACACCTTC
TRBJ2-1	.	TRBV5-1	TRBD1	CASTPQGVTYNEQFF	TGCGCCAGCACCCCCCAGGGGGTAACCTACAATGAGCAGTTCTTC
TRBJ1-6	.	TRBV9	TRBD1	CASSVGQGYNSPLHF	TGTGCCAGCAGCGTGGGACAGGGCTACAATTCACCCCTCCACTTT
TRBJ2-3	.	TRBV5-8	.	CASSLGQYPLGDTQYF	TGTGCCAGCAGCTTGGGACAGTACCCCCTGGGAGATACGCAGTATTTT
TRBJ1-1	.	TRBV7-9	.	CASSWGQSMNTEAFF	TGTGCCAGCAGCTGGGGGCAGTCCATGAACACTGAAGCTTTCTTT
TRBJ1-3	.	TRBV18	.	CASSRETLSGNTIYF	TGTGCCAGCTCACGGGAGACCCTCTCTGGAAACACCATATATTTT
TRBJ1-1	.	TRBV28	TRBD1	CASSPAGTGDNTEAFF	TGTGCCAGCAGTCCCGCCGGGACAGGGGACAACACTGAAGCTTTCTTT
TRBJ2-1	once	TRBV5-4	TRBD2	CASSAVAGVMNEQFF	TGTGCCAGCAGCGCAGTAGCGGGAGTGATGAATGAGCAGTTCTTC
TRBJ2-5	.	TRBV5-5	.	CASSLAGVYQETQYF	TGTGCCAGCAGCTTGGCAGGGGTTTACCAAGAGACCCAGTACTTC
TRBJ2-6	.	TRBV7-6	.	CASSFARGRRSGANVLTF	TGTGCCAGCAGCTTCGCGCGGGGGCGTCGCTCTGGGGCCAACGTCCTGACTTTC
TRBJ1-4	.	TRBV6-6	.	CASTPGPSRNEKLFF	TGTGCCAGCACCCCGGGGCCCTCGCGTAATGAAAAACTGTTTTTT
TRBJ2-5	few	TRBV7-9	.	CASSLVRRIQETQYF	TGTGCCAGCAGCTTAGTTCGTCGGATCCAAGAGACCCAGTACTTC
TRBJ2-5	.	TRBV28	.	CASSLLRGQETQYF	TGTGCCAGCAGTTTATTGAGGGGGCAAGAGACCCAGTACTTC
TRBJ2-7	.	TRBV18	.	CASSPIGGREFGLEQYF	TGTGCCAGCTCACCAATCGGGGGGCGGGAGTTTGGCCTCGAGCAGTACTTC
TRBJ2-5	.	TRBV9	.	CASTPGGGTGQETQYF	TGTGCCAGCACCCCCGGGGGCGGTACGGGGCAAGAGACCCAGTACTTC
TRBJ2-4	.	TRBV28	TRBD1	CASSGPDRGENIQYF	TGTGCCAGCAGCGGGCCAGACAGGGGCGAAAACATTCAGTACTTC
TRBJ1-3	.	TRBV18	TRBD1	CASSPRDSSNSGNTIYF	TGTGCCAGCTCACCCAGGGACAGCTCCAACTCTGGAAACACCATATATTTT
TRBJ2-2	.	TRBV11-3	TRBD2	CASSSGLAGTGELFF	TGTGCCAGCAGCTCGGGACTAGCGGGAACCGGGGAGCTGTTTTTT
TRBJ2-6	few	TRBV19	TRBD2	CASSILAGGANVLTF	TGTGCCAGTAGTATACTAGCGGGAGGGGCCAACGTCCTGACTTTC
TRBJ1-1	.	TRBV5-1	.	CASSLASGPEAFF	TGCGCCAGCAGCTTGGCGTCTGGTCCCGAAGCTTTCTTT
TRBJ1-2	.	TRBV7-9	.	CASSEDGRGHGYTF	TGTGCCAGCAGCGAGGACGGCCGGGGACATGGCTACACCTTC
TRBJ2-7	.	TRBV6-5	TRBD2	CASRPGTSVSYEQYF	TGTGCCAGCAGACCCGGGACTAGCGTATCCTACGAGCAGTACTTC